Presented here are 15 T cell receptor beta chains from one specimen sequenced in a study of cytomegalovirus exposure and HLA in healthy donors. The PCR had 60 Vbeta and 13 Jbeta primers. Sequenced by immunoSEQ multiplex PCR; TCRdb stores in-frame clones only, minus some. The sample has about 130,000 clones, over 60% seen once; the top ten hold 1.5% to 2.5%. Source material: PBMCs. Receptor source: a man aged 45 to 65 in good health and CMV-seronegative.

Only a few counts were recorded for this clone. V usage is TRBV15 and J usage is TRBJ1-1; D possibly corresponds to TRBD1 (5 bases). The CDR3 spans 14 residues. V lost 1 base, J lost 4 bases, and 10 bases lay in between. In germline, CDR1 is LNHNV, CDR2 YYDKDF (reference sequence). Here the CDR3 reads CATSRGYGGTEAFF. Here the CDR3 DNA reads TGTGCCACCAGCAGAGGGTACGGGGGCACTGAAGCTTTCTTT.

The chain links TRBV7-8 to TRBJ1-2; D is possibly TRBD1 (6 bases). V was cut by 3 bases and J by 8 bases, with 16 bases left in between. From germline, CDR1 is SGHVS and CDR2 FQNEAQ. This CDR3 spans 14 amino acids. The CDR3 here is CASSFTTGRGGYTF. CDR3 nucleotide sequence: TGTGCCAGCAGCTTTACTACAGGGAGAGGCGGCTACACCTTC.

The gene calls are TRBV4-1 and TRBJ1-1; TRBD1 matches 7 bases. V lost 4 bases, J lost 0 bases, and 14 bases stayed unmatched. Germline values: CDR1 MGHRA, CDR2 YSYEKL. The length of the CDR3 is 18 residues. CDR3 in DNA: TGCGCCAGCAGCCGGTCACAGGGGCCAGAGCGGGTGAACACTGAAGCTTTCTTT. Encoded protein: CASSRSQGPERVNTEAFF.

The chain employs TRBV4-3 and TRBJ2-5; 10 bases are shared with TRBD2. With 1 base clipped from V and 3 bases from J, the junction kept 5 bases outside the gene matches. This CDR3 region has 16 residues. CDR1 and CDR2 from the germline V gene are LGHNA and YSLEER. The CDR3, as DNA: TGCGCCAGCAGCCAAGTGTCTAGCGGGGGAAAAGAGACCCAGTACTTC. This codes for CASSQVSSGGKETQYF.

This clone appeared once. The chain recombines TRBV7-3 with TRBJ2-3; D might be TRBD2 (6 bases). Trimming pared 5 bases from V and 0 bases from J, leaving 24 bases between. The CDR3 is 19 amino acids. Germline-derived CDR1 and CDR2 are SGHTA and FQGTGA. The CDR3 loop reads CASSTSPDGGLSSTDTQYF. CDR3 nucleotide sequence: TGTGCCAGCAGCACAAGCCCAGACGGGGGACTCTCCAGCACAGATACGCAGTATTTT.

The V and J genes are TRBV2 and TRBJ2-3, with a tentative D call TRBD2 (7 bases). Per the germline V gene, CDR1 is SNHLY and CDR2 is FYNNEI. The CDR3 has 16 residues. V was pared by 2 bases and J by 2 bases, with 14 bases between. The CDR3 sequence is CASSELPGGLTDTQYF. CDR3 nucleotide sequence: TGTGCCAGCAGTGAACTCCCCGGGGGGCTCACAGATACGCAGTATTTT.

V and J are TRBV11-2 and TRBJ1-3; D possibly corresponds to TRBD1 (6 bases). Trimming shortened V by 3 bases and J by 0 bases, and 6 bases separated the two germline ends. Per the germline V gene, CDR1 is SGHAT and CDR2 is FQNNGV. The CDR3 runs to 14 residues. The CDR3 coding sequence is TGTGCCAGCAGCTTGGGGGCCTCTGGAAACACCATATATTTT. Translation: CASSLGASGNTIYF.

This chain connects TRBV19 to TRBJ1-2; 7 positions match TRBD1. Losses at the gene ends were 3 bases for V and 5 bases for J; bases not matched to a gene: 9. Germline V CDR1 and CDR2: LNHDA, SQIVND (reference sequence). CDR3 size: 15 residues. CDR3 in DNA: TGTGCCAGTAGTATGGATCCGGGACAGACATATGGCTACACCTTC. Protein: CASSMDPGQTYGYTF. The full variable domain, with the rest looked up from reference TRBV19 and TRBJ1-2, is DGGITQSPKYLFRKEGQNVTLSCEQNLNHDAMYWYRQDPGQGLRLIYYSQIVNDFQKGDIAEGYSVSREKKESFPLTVTSAQKNPTAFYLCASSMDPGQTYGYTFGSGTRLTVV.

This chain joins TRBV5-1 and TRBJ1-1; possibly TRBD1 for D (6 bases). Trimming removed 0 bases from V and 3 bases from J, with 15 bases in between. The CDR3 runs 16 residues. Germline CDR1 SGHRS, CDR2 YFSETQ. DNA of the CDR3: TGCGCCAGCAGCTTGGGTTCAGGAAAGGGGGACACTGAAGCTTTCTTT. Its translation: CASSLGSGKGDTEAFF.

The chain carries TRBV19 and TRBJ2-1; 10 bases map to TRBD1. Germline V gene data show CDR1 as LNHDA and CDR2 as SQIVND (reference sequence). The CDR3 loop spans 13 amino acids. V lost 4 bases to trimming and J lost 10 bases; unmatched junction nucleotides: 4. CDR3 nucleotide sequence: TGTGCCAGTAGTACCGGACAGGGGGAAGAGCAGTTCTTC. Protein: CASSTGQGEEQFF.

The genes are TRBV28 and TRBJ2-2; weak D call: TRBD2 (5 bases). The CDR3 totals 15 residues. Germline CDR1 and CDR2: MDHEN and SYDVKM. V lost 3 bases and J lost 4, with 12 bases in between. The CDR3 region is CASSLVWGVTGELFF. CDR3 bases: TGTGCCAGCAGTTTGGTGTGGGGAGTCACCGGGGAGCTGTTTTTT.

This clone showed up just once. This rearrangement joins TRBV11-3 to TRBJ2-2, with TRBD2 matching 7 bases. CDR1 and CDR2 (germline): SGHNT, YENEEA. Losses at the gene ends were 0 bases for V and 7 bases for J; bases not matched to a gene: 2. This CDR3 has 14 residues. The CDR3, as DNA: TGTGCCAGCAGCTTAGATCGGGGGGTCGGGGAGCTGTTTTTT. Residues: CASSLDRGVGELFF.

The V and J genes are TRBV9 and TRBJ2-2; 10 bases align to TRBD2. The length of the CDR3 is 17 residues. V shed 0 bases, J shed 4 bases, and the junction held 6 bases outside the gene matches. The germline V gene has CDR1 SGDLS and CDR2 YYNGEE. CDR3 coding DNA: TGTGCCAGCAGCGTAGGGGTCAGCGGGGGGGTCACCGGGGAGCTGTTTTTT. This sequence encodes CASSVGVSGGVTGELFF.

The chain combines TRBV7-2 with TRBJ2-5; no clear D gene. CDR3 size: 13 residues. V was shortened by 1 base and J by 5 bases, with 8 bases between the two germline ends. Germline V gene sequence: CDR1 SGHTA, CDR2 FQGNSA. The CDR3 bases are TGTGCCAGCAGCTTAGTAGTACAGGAGACCCAGTACTTC. Protein: CASSLVVQETQYF.

The CDR3 DNA is TGTGCCAGCAGTCGGATTCGGGACACCTATGGCTACACCTTC. Its protein is CASSRIRDTYGYTF. This chain joins TRBV6-7 and TRBJ1-2; D might be TRBD1 (6 bases). TRBV6-7 is identified as an open reading frame with a role that is uncertain. Trimming left V 5 bases short and J 4 bases short, with 14 bases between. The CDR3 length is 14 residues.